The entry below describes one T cell receptor (beta chain). This entry is derived from a study of blood T cell repertoires in COVID-19. As for the study in general: Acute-phase and convalescent COVID-19 samples originated in the United States, Italy and Spain. PBMCs, B-cell-depleted T cells, or T cells were the source of the cDNA or gDNA that made up the material.

In the original analysis: Estimation of nucleated cell counts was performed using reference gene primer amplification. Some clones are missing from TCRdb's copy, which holds only in-frame ones; the method was immunoSEQ multiplex PCR. V, J and clone size reflect that table, while D and trimming were determined from the DNA. The data contain roughly 330,000 clones, about nine tenths of them singletons. V was trimmed by 3 bases and J by 6 bases, leaving 8 bases between them. The CDR3 is 13 amino acids. Germline CDR1 and CDR2: MDHEN and SYDVKM. The specimen sequenced was peripheral blood. This clonotype originated in a man aged 30-40 years with COVID-19, enrolled during active disease. The rearrangement joins TRBV28 to TRBJ1-4; D gene ambiguous. CDR3 amino acids: CASSLGRDEKLFF. The CDR3, as DNA: TGTGCCAGCAGTTTGGGGAGGGATGAAAAACTGTTTTTT.